Listed here are 25 T cell receptor beta chains from one sample, sequenced in a study of blood T cell repertoires in COVID-19. Sequencing used immunoSEQ multiplex PCR; TCRdb keeps in-frame clones, though not all of them. The table lists tens of thousands of clones, roughly 87% of them singletons. The sample was peripheral blood. The receptor set was obtained from a woman of 80 years or more with acute or convalescent COVID-19.

In its sample, this clone was seen a few times. The CDR3 coding sequence is TGTGCCAGCAGCTCCACTACAGGGGGGTGGGCAGATACGCAGTATTTT. Residues: CASSSTTGGWADTQYF. V usage is TRBV7-9 and J usage is TRBJ2-3; 8 positions agree with TRBD1. V trimming: 4 bases; J trimming: 4 bases; junction bases outside the gene matches: 10. The CDR3 length is 16 residues. The germline V gene has CDR1 SEHNR and CDR2 FQNEAQ (reference sequence).

The rearrangement uses TRBV9 and TRBJ2-2; TRBD2 matches 9 bases. The CDR3 loop spans 16 amino acids. J was trimmed by 2 bases and V by 0 bases; bases with no gene match: 2. Looked up from germline, CDR1 is SGDLS and CDR2 is YYNGEE. This CDR3 reads CASSVASGVNTGELFF. The CDR3 DNA reads TGTGCCAGCAGCGTAGCTAGCGGGGTAAACACCGGGGAGCTGTTTTTT.

The chain is built from TRBV5-4 and TRBJ2-5; 8 positions match TRBD1. CDR1 and CDR2 (germline): SGHNT, YYREEE (reference sequence). V shed 2 bases and J 4 bases; nucleotides not matched to a gene: 1. The CDR3 has 13 amino acids. The CDR3 nucleotides read TGTGCCAGCAGCTTACAGGGGGGAGAGACCCAGTACTTC. Protein product: CASSLQGGETQYF. Based on the CDR3 plus reference TRBV5-4 and TRBJ2-5, the full variable domain is ETGVTQSPTHLIKTRGQQVTLRCSSQSGHNTVSWYQQALGQGPQFIFQYYREEENGRGNFPPRFSGLQFPNYSSELNVNALELDDSALYLCASSLQGGETQYFGPGTRLLVL.

The V and J genes are TRBV13 and TRBJ2-7, with D perhaps matching TRBD2 (5 bases). CDR3 length: 13 residues. CDR1 PRHDT and CDR2 FYEKMQ come from the germline V gene (reference sequence). Trimming took 2 bases from V and 7 from J, leaving 12 bases between them. CDR3 amino acids: CASSLLGTGEQYF. The CDR3 region has the DNA TGTGCCAGCAGCTTATTGGGCACGGGAGAGCAGTACTTC.

J is TRBJ1-1 and V is TRBV18; no reliable D call. CDR1 is KGHSH and CDR2 is LQKENI in the germline V gene. V was clipped by 2 bases and J by 9 bases, with 13 bases between them. CDR3 size: 13 residues. CDR3 amino acids: CASSPSGEAQAFF. The CDR3 DNA reads TGTGCCAGCTCACCATCCGGGGAGGCCCAAGCTTTCTTT.

Written as DNA, the CDR3 is TGTGCCAGCAGTGTAGCGGGAGATGGCTCCTACGAGCAGTACTTC. Its protein is CASSVAGDGSYEQYF. The V call is TRBV6-1, the J call TRBJ2-7; 9 bases are a match to TRBD2. V lost 4 bases, J lost 0 bases, and 4 bases stayed unmatched. The CDR3 extends over 15 amino acids. CDR1 is MNHNS and CDR2 is SASEGT in the germline V gene.

This clone has more than one count but fewer than ten. J is TRBJ2-2 and V is TRBV5-1; 9 nucleotides align to TRBD2. The CDR3 is 15 amino acids. Germline V gene sequence: CDR1 SGHRS, CDR2 YFSETQ. V dropped 3 bases and J dropped 6; count of bases not matched to a gene: 6. This CDR3 is CASSYSGRISGELFF. DNA for the CDR3: TGCGCCAGCAGCTATAGCGGGAGAATCTCCGGGGAGCTGTTTTTT.

This clone came up a few times. This chain connects TRBV19 to TRBJ2-7; 10 bases line up with TRBD2. This CDR3 is 15 amino acids long. Per the germline V gene, CDR1 is LNHDA and CDR2 is SQIVND (reference sequence). V lost 6 bases, J lost 0 bases, and 5 bases stayed unmatched. The CDR3 sequence is CASRSSGRASYEQYF. The DNA of the CDR3 is TGTGCCAGTAGGAGCAGCGGGAGGGCCTCCTACGAGCAGTACTTC.

V and J are TRBV5-4 and TRBJ2-1, with D perhaps matching TRBD2 (6 bases). Trimming removed 10 bases from V and 10 bases from J, with 18 bases in between. This CDR3 is 12 amino acids long. Per germline, CDR1 SGHNT and CDR2 YYREEE (reference sequence). The CDR3 sequence: CAQQGGAGEQFF. The CDR3 DNA is TGTGCCCAGCAGGGCGGGGCGGGGGAGCAGTTCTTC.

This clone is a singleton in its sample. The chain couples TRBV9 to TRBJ2-5; 11 bases line up with TRBD2. Germline-derived CDR1 and CDR2 are SGDLS and YYNGEE. This CDR3 contains 14 residues. V lost 6 bases to trimming and J lost 5 bases; unmatched junction nucleotides: 6. The CDR3 coding sequence is TGTGCCAGCAATAGCGGGAGGGCCGCGGAGACCCAGTACTTC. It codes for CASNSGRAAETQYF.

The chain has TRBV7-9 and TRBJ2-1, with D tentatively TRBD1 (6 bases). V lost 9 bases and J lost 5, with 17 bases in between. CDR1 and CDR2 (germline): SEHNR, FQNEAQ (reference sequence). This CDR3 is 14 amino acids long. This chain's CDR3 is CASQPAGAHNEQFF. CDR3 nucleotides: TGTGCCAGTCAACCTGCAGGGGCCCACAATGAGCAGTTCTTC.

The rearrangement links TRBV28 to TRBJ1-4; D is perhaps TRBD1 (5 bases). The germline V gene encodes CDR1 MDHEN and CDR2 SYDVKM. CDR3 size: 15 residues. Trimming left V 4 bases short and J 4 bases short, with 13 bases between. The CDR3 region is CASSSQDGHNEKLFF. As DNA, the CDR3 is TGTGCCAGCAGTTCCCAGGACGGACATAATGAAAAACTGTTTTTT.

V is TRBV30 and J is TRBJ1-1; TRBD1 aligns across 7 bases. There are 16 residues in the CDR3. V trimming: 2 bases; J trimming: 5 bases; junction bases outside the gene matches: 14. Germline assignment: CDR1 GTSNPN and CDR2 SVGIG (reference sequence). The CDR3 DNA is TGTGCCTGGAGTACCTATGGGACAGCAAGTGGGACTGAAGCTTTCTTT. Encoded protein: CAWSTYGTASGTEAFF. Together with reference TRBV30 and TRBJ1-1, the CDR3 gives the full variable domain: SQTIHQWPATLVQPVGSPLSLECTVEGTSNPNLYWYRQAAGRGLQLLFYSVGIGQISSEVPQNLSASRPQDRQFILSSKKLLLSDSGFYLCAWSTYGTASGTEAFFGQGTRLTVV.

This chain joins TRBV27 and TRBJ2-5, with 10 bases matching TRBD2. CDR1 MNHEY and CDR2 SMNVEV come from the germline V gene (reference sequence). V gave up 2 bases and J gave up 1 base; unmatched junction bases: 7. CDR3 length equals 17 residues. CDR3 in amino acids: CASSLAFTSGVQETQYF. The DNA for the CDR3 is TGTGCCAGCAGTTTAGCCTTTACTAGCGGGGTCCAAGAGACCCAGTACTTC.

In this sample, this clone turned up once. The CDR3 DNA follows: TGTGCCAGTTTCGACAGGTCCTATTATAGCAATCAGCCCCAGCATTTT. This translates into CASFDRSYYSNQPQHF. The chain recombines TRBV28 with TRBJ1-5, with D possibly matching TRBD1 (6 bases). The CDR3 loop spans 16 amino acids. The germline V gene has CDR1 MDHEN and CDR2 SYDVKM. V lost 9 bases and J lost 0, with 18 bases in between.

This chain joins TRBV19 and TRBJ2-7, with D possibly being TRBD1 (5 bases). Per germline, CDR1 LNHDA and CDR2 SQIVND (reference sequence). The V end lost 4 bases, the J end lost 0 bases, and 10 bases lay between the germline ends. The CDR3 is made up of 14 amino acids. The CDR3 DNA sequence: TGTGCCAGTAGTAGCCGACAGAACTCCTACGAGCAGTACTTC. It encodes CASSSRQNSYEQYF.

V is TRBV19 and J is TRBJ1-2; TRBD1 is a possible D gene (6 bases). Germline CDR1 reads LNHDA; CDR2 reads SQIVND (reference sequence). Trimming left V 7 bases short and J 0 bases short, with 15 bases between. The CDR3 covers 15 residues. As DNA, the CDR3 is TGTGCCAGTAACTCGGGACATAAGACTAACTATGGCTACACCTTC. Amino acid sequence: CASNSGHKTNYGYTF.

The chain combines TRBV12-3 or TRBV12-4 with TRBJ2-2; D gene ambiguous. The CDR3 sequence is 12 residues long. V gave up 10 bases and J gave up 7 bases, with 13 bases separating them. CDR3 sequence (DNA): TGTGCCACCCTAGGATTTGGCGGGGAGCTGTTTTTT. Residues: CATLGFGGELFF.

V gene TRBV5-1 combines with J gene TRBJ2-5; 14 bases are a match to TRBD2. Trimming at V came to 4 bases and at J to 5 bases, leaving 10 bases not matched to a gene. The CDR3 contains 17 residues. CDR1 and CDR2 (germline): SGHRS, YFSETQ. The CDR3 coding sequence is TGCGCCAGCAGCCCGGGGACTAGCGGGAGCTACGATGAGACCCAGTACTTC. Protein sequence: CASSPGTSGSYDETQYF.

The genes are TRBV28 and TRBJ1-1, with a tentative D call TRBD1 (6 bases). Germline CDR1 and CDR2: MDHEN and SYDVKM. This CDR3 region has 13 residues. Trimming cost V 4 bases and J 8 bases, with 14 bases left between them. CDR3 nucleotides: TGTGCCAGCAGTTCGCCTGACAGGACAGAAGCTTTCTTT. It is translated as CASSSPDRTEAFF.

This chain uses TRBV10-3 with TRBJ2-1, with a tentative D call TRBD1 (6 bases). The V gene's germline CDR1 is ENHRY and CDR2 SYGVKD. CDR3 length: 12 residues. The V gene lost 7 bases and the J gene lost 16 bases, with 20 bases spanning the gap. The CDR3 is CAINSGGGPYFF. The CDR3 DNA reads TGTGCCATCAATAGTGGGGGCGGCCCATATTTCTTC.

In its sample, this clone was seen a few times. DNA for the CDR3: TGTGCCAGCAGCAGCGGAGGAGATACGCAGTATTTT. Amino acids: CASSSGGDTQYF. This rearrangement joins TRBV11-3 to TRBJ2-3, with a possible D match to TRBD2 (5 bases). The length of the CDR3 is 12 residues. The V end lost 5 bases, the J end lost 5 bases, and 8 bases lay between the germline ends. Germline CDR1 SGHNT, CDR2 YENEEA. Looking up the rest from reference TRBV11-3 and TRBJ2-3 gives the full variable domain: EAGVVQSPRYKIIEKKQPVAFWCNPISGHNTLYWYLQNLGQGPELLIRYENEEAVDDSQLPKDRFSAERLKGVDSTLKIQPAELGDSAVYLCASSSGGDTQYFGPGTRLTVL.

The chain joins TRBV6-4 to TRBJ1-1; D perhaps matches TRBD1 (5 bases). Germline assignment: CDR1 MRHNA and CDR2 SNTAGT. V was cut by 0 bases and J by 10 bases, with 18 bases left in between. The CDR3 has 15 amino acids. This CDR3 reads CASSDSSEGPFAAFF. The CDR3 DNA reads as TGTGCCAGCAGTGACTCCTCGGAGGGGCCGTTCGCAGCTTTCTTT.

The CDR3 region is CASSQWDRETGELFF. CDR3 DNA: TGTGCCAGCAGCCAGTGGGACAGGGAAACCGGGGAGCTGTTTTTT. The V call is TRBV14, the J call TRBJ2-2; 9 bases match TRBD1. V dropped 3 bases and J dropped 5; count of bases not matched to a gene: 4. The CDR3 consists of 15 residues. Germline values: CDR1 SGHDN, CDR2 FVKESK.

The rearrangement uses TRBV25-1 and TRBJ2-7; 9 nucleotides line up with TRBD1. Germline loops: CDR1 MGHDK, CDR2 SYGVNS. The CDR3 is 14 residues long. With 6 bases clipped from V and 2 bases from J, the junction kept 5 bases outside the gene matches. CDR3 nucleotide sequence: TGTGCCAGCAGACGGGGACAGGGAACCTACGAGCAGTACTTC. Residues: CASRRGQGTYEQYF.